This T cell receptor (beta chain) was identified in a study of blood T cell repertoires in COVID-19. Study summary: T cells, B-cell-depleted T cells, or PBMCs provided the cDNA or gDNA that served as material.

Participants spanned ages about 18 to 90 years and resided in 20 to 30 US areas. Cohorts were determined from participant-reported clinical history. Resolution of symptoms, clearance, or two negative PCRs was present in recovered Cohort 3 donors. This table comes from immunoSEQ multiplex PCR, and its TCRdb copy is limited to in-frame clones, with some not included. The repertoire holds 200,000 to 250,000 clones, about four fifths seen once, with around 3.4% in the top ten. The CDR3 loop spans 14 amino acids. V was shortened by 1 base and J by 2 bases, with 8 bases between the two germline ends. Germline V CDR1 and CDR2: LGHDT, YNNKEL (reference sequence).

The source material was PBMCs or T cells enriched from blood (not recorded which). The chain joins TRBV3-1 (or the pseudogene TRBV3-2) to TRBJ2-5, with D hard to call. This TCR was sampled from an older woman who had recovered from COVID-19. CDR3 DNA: TGTGCCAGCAGCCAAGGTTCAGGACAAGAGACCCAGTACTTC. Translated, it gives CASSQGSGQETQYF.